The following is a TCR beta chain sequence with its context. Its target is unknown. This specimen belongs to a study of PD-1 blockade in classical Hodgkin lymphoma. Time point specified: cycle 4 day 1 (C4D1), after 6 weeks of nivolumab. Each patient's relapse followed autologous stem cell transplantation, and brentuximab vedotin exposure varied. Study-level points and caveats: As was reported, newly diagnosed patients showed lower baseline TCR diversity than healthy donors did.

The method was immunoSEQ multiplex PCR; TCRdb's version includes in-frame clones alone and lacks a portion of them. The sample has roughly 19,000 clones; more than 65% are singletons. Sequencing was performed on peripheral blood mononuclear cells (PBMCs), taken before the fourth cycle of nivolumab. This clonotype originated in a human donor with classical Hodgkin lymphoma.

CDR3 region: CASSYQGRQHF. The CDR3 nucleotides are TGTGCCAGCAGTTATCAAGGACGACAGCATTTT. The rearrangement uses TRBV6-1 and TRBJ1-5; D not certain. The CDR3 is made up of 11 amino acids. V lost 5 bases and J 13 bases, leaving 12 bases between the germline ends. Germline V gene sequence: CDR1 MNHNS, CDR2 SASEGT.